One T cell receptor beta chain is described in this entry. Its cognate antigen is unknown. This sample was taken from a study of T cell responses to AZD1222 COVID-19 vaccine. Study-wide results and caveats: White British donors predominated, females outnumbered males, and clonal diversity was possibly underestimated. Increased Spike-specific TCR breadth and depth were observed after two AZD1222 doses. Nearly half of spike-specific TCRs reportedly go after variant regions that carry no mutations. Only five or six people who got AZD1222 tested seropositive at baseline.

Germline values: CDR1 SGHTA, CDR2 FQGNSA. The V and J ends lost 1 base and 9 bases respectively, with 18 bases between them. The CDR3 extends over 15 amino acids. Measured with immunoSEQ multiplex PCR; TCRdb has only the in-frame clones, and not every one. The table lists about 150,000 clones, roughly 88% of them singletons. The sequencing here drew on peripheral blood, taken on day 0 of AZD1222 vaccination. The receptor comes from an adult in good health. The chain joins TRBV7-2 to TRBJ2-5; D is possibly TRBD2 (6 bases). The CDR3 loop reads CASSLEPDLGEAQYF. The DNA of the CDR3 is TGTGCCAGCAGCTTAGAACCGGACTTGGGGGAGGCCCAGTACTTC.